This TCR beta chain was captured by sequencing in a study of blood T cell repertoires in COVID-19. Study summary: In each case, the material was cDNA or gDNA derived from T cells, B-cell-depleted T cells, or PBMCs.

Generated by immunoSEQ multiplex PCR, the TCRdb table keeps only in-frame clones and is missing some. The sample has about 46,000 clones, roughly 90% seen once. The V gene end was trimmed by 0 bases and the J gene end by 0 bases; junction bases not matched to a gene: 4. The germline gives CDR1 SGHVS, CDR2 FQNEAQ. The CDR3 is made up of 16 amino acids. The sequenced sample consisted of peripheral blood. The rearrangement joins TRBV7-8 to TRBJ1-2; 7 bases fit TRBD1. This receptor was obtained from a man between 70 and 80 years old with active COVID-19. DNA of the CDR3: TGTGCCAGCAGCTTAGCGTTCAGGGGGGCTAACTATGGCTACACCTTC. Its protein product is CASSLAFRGANYGYTF.